Each of the 23 T cell receptor beta chains below was sequenced from the same sample in a study of blood T cells in healthy people across ages. Primed by a sample-barcoded 5' primer and a J-beta primer mix, a second PCR proceeded for about 6 to 11 cycles. TCRdb analysed the 5' RACE reads with MiXCR anew, one entry per CDR3 protein. The data hold over 700,000 distinct CDR3 sequences, with approximately 53% observed a single time. Sample: blood. Receptors were obtained from a man older than 75 in good health.

The CDR3 loop is CASSYPPQGQLYEQYF. The CDR3 region has the DNA TGTGCCAGCAGTTACCCCCCACAGGGACAATTATACGAGCAGTACTTC. This chain links TRBV6-6 with TRBJ2-7, with D maybe TRBD1 (6 bases). V was cut by 2 bases and J by 4 bases, with 18 bases left in between. The length of the CDR3 is 16 residues. Germline V gene lookup returns CDR1 MNHNY and CDR2 SVGAGI (reference sequence).

The CDR3 is CASSEGAGTEAFF. The CDR3 DNA sequence: TGTGCCAGCAGTGAAGGCGCGGGGACTGAAGCTTTCTTT. J is TRBJ1-1 and V is TRBV6-1; D is unresolved. Germline CDR1 MNHNS, CDR2 SASEGT. CDR3 length: 13 amino acids. Trimming cost V 1 base and J 5 bases, with 8 bases left between them.

Points on this clonotype: A much larger clone sits a single nucleotide away, making a read error possible. The chain couples TRBV27 to TRBJ2-3, with 7 bases identical to TRBD2. The V gene end was trimmed by 10 bases and the J gene end by 8 bases; junction bases not matched to a gene: 3. Germline-derived CDR1 and CDR2 are MNHEY and SMNVEV (reference sequence). This CDR3 spans 10 amino acids. The CDR3 region has the DNA TGTGCCACTAAGCGGGGTACGCAGTATTTT. This encodes CATKRGTQYF.

This clonotype turned up a few times. The gene calls are TRBV20-1 and TRBJ1-2, with 7 bases lining up with TRBD1. The germline V gene has CDR1 DFQATT and CDR2 SNEGSKA (reference sequence). The CDR3 runs 15 residues. The V and J ends lost 0 bases and 7 bases, in that order; junction bases with no gene match: 11. The CDR3 region is CSARDQGGSGTGYTF. DNA of the CDR3: TGCAGTGCTAGAGATCAAGGGGGCAGCGGTACTGGCTACACCTTC.

The chain recombines TRBV2 with TRBJ1-1; TRBD1 agrees at 8 bases. CDR1 is SNHLY and CDR2 is FYNNEI in the germline V gene. The length of the CDR3 is 15 residues. J lost 5 bases, V lost 1 base, and 6 bases had no gene match. CDR3 in amino acids: CASSEGGRGRTEAFF. CDR3 coding DNA: TGTGCCAGCAGTGAAGGTGGCAGGGGGCGGACTGAAGCTTTCTTT. The whole variable domain, filled in from reference TRBV2 and TRBJ1-1, reads EPEVTQTPSHQVTQMGQEVILRCVPISNHLYFYWYRQILGQKVEFLVSFYNNEISEKSEIFDDQFSVERPDGSNFTLKIRSTKLEDSAMYFCASSEGGRGRTEAFFGQGTRLTVV.

This chain joins TRBV5-1 and TRBJ1-1; possible D gene TRBD1, 6 bases. The V and J ends lost 0 bases and 6 bases respectively, with 9 bases between them. The germline V gene has CDR1 SGHRS and CDR2 YFSETQ. This CDR3 contains 13 residues. CDR3: CASSLEGTPEAFF. The CDR3 nucleotides read TGCGCCAGCAGCTTGGAAGGGACACCTGAAGCTTTCTTT.

The chain couples TRBV20-1 to TRBJ2-1; 14 bases are a match to TRBD2. This CDR3 is built from 15 residues. CDR1 DFQATT and CDR2 SNEGSKA come from the germline V gene (reference sequence). After removal of 3 bases from V and 8 bases from J, the junction contained 6 bases not matched to a gene. In nucleotides, the CDR3 is TGCAGTGCTAGTTTTGGGACTAGCGGGAGTGATGAGCAGTTCTTC. It is translated as CSASFGTSGSDEQFF.

The gene calls are TRBV10-3 and TRBJ2-4; TRBD1 agrees at 7 bases. The CDR3 runs 12 residues. Germline-derived CDR1 and CDR2 are ENHRY and SYGVKD. After removal of 0 bases from V and 13 bases from J, the junction contained 3 bases not matched to a gene. CDR3 DNA sequence: TGTGCCATCAGTGAGTCGGACAGGAAGCAGTACTTC. Translating gives CAISESDRKQYF.

This rearrangement joins TRBV20-1 to TRBJ2-5; 11 bases are shared with TRBD2. The CDR3 length is 14 residues. J was trimmed by 9 bases and V by 6 bases; bases with no gene match: 12. Germline lookup yields CDR1 DFQATT and CDR2 SNEGSKA (reference sequence). The CDR3 loop reads CSALAGGTSQAQYF. CDR3 in DNA: TGCAGTGCGCTAGCGGGAGGCACATCCCAAGCCCAGTACTTC.

This chain joins TRBV9 and TRBJ2-7; 12 nucleotides line up with TRBD2. The CDR3 totals 15 residues. Germline values: CDR1 SGDLS, CDR2 YYNGEE. V lost 3 bases, J lost 4 bases, and 5 bases stayed unmatched. The CDR3 region has the DNA TGTGCCAGCAGCGCGACTAGCGGGGGCATTTACGAGCAGTACTTC. Protein product: CASSATSGGIYEQYF.

This chain links TRBV15 with TRBJ2-6; TRBD2 is a possible D gene (6 bases). There are 21 residues in the CDR3. In germline, CDR1 is LNHNV, CDR2 YYDKDF (reference sequence). The V gene lost 0 bases and the J gene lost 4 bases, with 25 bases spanning the gap. CDR3 sequence: CATSRDLWREAWEMGANVLTF. The CDR3 coding sequence is TGTGCCACCAGCAGAGATCTTTGGAGGGAAGCCTGGGAAATGGGGGCCAACGTCCTGACTTTC.

In its sample, this clonotype was seen a few times. One end of the junction varies from germline; a read error may be responsible. This chain connects TRBV20-1 to TRBJ2-7; perhaps TRBD1 as D (5 bases). CDR3 length: 12 amino acids. Germline V gene sequence: CDR1 DFQATT, CDR2 SNEGSKA (reference sequence). CDR3 nucleotide sequence: TGCAGCGCTAAGGGGCGCAACTACGAGCAGTACTTC. This gives the protein CSAKGRNYEQYF.

The chain is built from TRBV29-1 and TRBJ1-3; D is uncertain. The V end was cut by 0 bases, the J end by 4 bases, with 4 bases between. The CDR3 is 12 residues long. CDR1 is SQVTM and CDR2 is ANQGSEA in the germline V gene. The CDR3 nucleotides read TGCAGCGTTGAAGATCGGGGAAACACCATATATTTT. It yields the protein CSVEDRGNTIYF.

To note about this clonotype: At one end the junction does not follow the germline gene, possibly because of a read error. The rearrangement links TRBV27 to TRBJ2-5; either TRBD1 or TRBD2 may supply D (5 bases each). The germline V gene encodes CDR1 MNHEY and CDR2 SMNVEV (reference sequence). The CDR3 totals 13 residues. The CDR3 nucleotides read TGTGCCAGCAGTATCCGGGACCAGGAGACCCAGTACTTC. It yields the protein CASSIRDQETQYF.

The chain recombines TRBV6-5 with TRBJ1-2; D remains unclear. Germline values: CDR1 MNHEY, CDR2 SVGAGI. Trimming took 1 base from V and 4 from J, leaving 7 bases between them. The CDR3 totals 13 residues. The CDR3 coding sequence is TGTGCCAGCAGTTACTTGTGGTTCTATGGCTACACCTTC. It encodes CASSYLWFYGYTF.

This clonotype was seen a handful of times. This chain uses TRBV12-3 or TRBV12-4 with TRBJ2-1; 16 nucleotides agree with TRBD2. The CDR3 extends over 17 amino acids. After removal of 8 bases from V and 3 bases from J, the junction contained 7 bases not matched to a gene. Here the CDR3 reads CASEGTSGRANYNEQFF. The CDR3 DNA reads TGTGCCAGCGAGGGGACTAGCGGGAGGGCCAACTACAATGAGCAGTTCTTC.

The chain joins TRBV11-2 to TRBJ2-7, with TRBD2 as a possible D gene (6 bases). Germline V lookup: CDR1 SGHAT, CDR2 FQNNGV. CDR3 length: 17 residues. Trimming stripped 3 bases from V and 1 base from J, with 19 bases between. CDR3 loop: CASSFGGLRDRSYEQYF. The DNA of the CDR3 is TGTGCCAGCAGCTTCGGGGGATTAAGGGATCGGTCCTACGAGCAGTACTTC.

This clonotype showed up just a few times. The chain is built from TRBV29-1 and TRBJ2-3; 7 nucleotides align to TRBD2. The CDR3 consists of 13 residues. V lost 6 bases, J lost 6 bases, and 9 bases stayed unmatched. Germline V CDR1 and CDR2: SQVTM, ANQGSEA. CDR3 protein: CSVQAGRGDTQYF. CDR3 in DNA: TGCAGCGTCCAAGCGGGGAGAGGGGATACGCAGTATTTT.

A single count supports this clonotype. The junction differs from germline at one of its ends, possibly a read error. Written as DNA, the CDR3 is TGTACCACCCTAGGACGCGGGACCAATGAGCAGTTCTTC. This encodes CTTLGRGTNEQFF. The genes are TRBV24-1 and TRBJ2-1; TRBD2 is a possible D gene (6 bases). CDR3 size: 13 residues. Germline CDR1 KGHDR, CDR2 SFDVKD.

This clonotype was counted a few times. This chain uses TRBV27 with TRBJ2-1, with 10 bases fitting TRBD2. After removal of 7 bases from V and 4 bases from J, the junction contained 7 bases not matched to a gene. CDR1 is MNHEY, CDR2 SMNVEV, per germline (reference sequence). There are 15 residues in the CDR3. The CDR3 region has the DNA TGTGCCAGCAACACCGGGACTAGCGTTTACAATGAGCAGTTCTTC. It translates to CASNTGTSVYNEQFF.

The sample holds a few counts of this clonotype. The chain is built from TRBV25-1 and TRBJ2-5, with D perhaps given as TRBD1 or TRBD2 (5 bases each). CDR1 is MGHDK and CDR2 is SYGVNS in the germline V gene. V was cut by 2 bases and J by 5 bases, with 12 bases left in between. CDR3 length: 14 residues. The CDR3: CASSEGPGSETQYF. The CDR3 region has the DNA TGTGCCAGCAGTGAAGGTCCAGGGAGTGAGACCCAGTACTTC.

This chain links TRBV7-2 with TRBJ2-3; D may be TRBD1 (6 bases). The CDR3 spans 15 residues. V was pared by 7 bases and J by 4 bases, with 18 bases between. Germline CDR1 and CDR2: SGHTA and FQGNSA. The DNA of the CDR3 is TGTGCCAGCAAACACAGGGAAAATCCCGCAGATACGCAGTATTTT. This sequence encodes CASKHRENPADTQYF. The complete variable domain, with remaining parts taken from reference TRBV7-2 and TRBJ2-3, reads GAGVSQSPSNKVTEKGKDVELRCDPISGHTALYWYRQSLGQGLEFLIYFQGNSAPDKSGLPSDRFSAERTGGSVSTLTIQRTQQEDSAVYLCASKHRENPADTQYFGPGTRLTVL.

This clonotype has a handful of counts. CDR3 loop: CASRKQSSYNEQFF. The CDR3 DNA reads TGTGCCAGCAGAAAACAGAGCTCCTACAATGAGCAGTTCTTC. V usage is TRBV6-1 and J usage is TRBJ2-1; D gene unclear. Germline V gene lookup returns CDR1 MNHNS and CDR2 SASEGT. The germline V and J ends were trimmed by 6 bases and 0 bases, with 9 bases remaining between them. The CDR3 has 14 residues.